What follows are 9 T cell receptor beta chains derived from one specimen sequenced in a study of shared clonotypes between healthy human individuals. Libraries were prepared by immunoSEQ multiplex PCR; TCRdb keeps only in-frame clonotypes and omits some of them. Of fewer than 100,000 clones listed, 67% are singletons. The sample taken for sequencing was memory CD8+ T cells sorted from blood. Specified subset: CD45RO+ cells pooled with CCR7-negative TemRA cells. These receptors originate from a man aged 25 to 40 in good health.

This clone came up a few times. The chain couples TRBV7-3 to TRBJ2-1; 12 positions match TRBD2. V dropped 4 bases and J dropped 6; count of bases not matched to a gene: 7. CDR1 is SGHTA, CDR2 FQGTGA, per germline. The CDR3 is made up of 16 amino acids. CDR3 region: CASSSTSGSIGNEQFF. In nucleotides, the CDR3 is TGTGCCAGCAGCTCGACTAGCGGGAGCATAGGCAATGAGCAGTTCTTC.

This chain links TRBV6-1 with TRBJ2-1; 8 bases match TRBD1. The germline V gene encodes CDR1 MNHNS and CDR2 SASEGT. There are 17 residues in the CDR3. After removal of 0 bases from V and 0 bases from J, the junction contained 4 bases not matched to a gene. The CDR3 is CASSEARGQVSYNEQFF. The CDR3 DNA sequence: TGTGCCAGCAGTGAAGCGCGGGGACAGGTCTCCTACAATGAGCAGTTCTTC.

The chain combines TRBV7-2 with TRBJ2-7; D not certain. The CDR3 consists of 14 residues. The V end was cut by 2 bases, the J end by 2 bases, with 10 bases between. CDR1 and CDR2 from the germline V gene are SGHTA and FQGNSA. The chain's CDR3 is CASSLSGEAYEQYF. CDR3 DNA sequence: TGTGCCAGCAGCTTATCTGGCGAGGCCTACGAGCAGTACTTC.

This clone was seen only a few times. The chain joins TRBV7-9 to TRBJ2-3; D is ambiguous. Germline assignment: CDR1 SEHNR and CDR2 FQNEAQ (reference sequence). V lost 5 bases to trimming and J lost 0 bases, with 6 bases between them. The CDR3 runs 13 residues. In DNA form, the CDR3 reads TGTGCCAGCAGCCTCGACAGCACAGATACGCAGTATTTT. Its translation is CASSLDSTDTQYF.

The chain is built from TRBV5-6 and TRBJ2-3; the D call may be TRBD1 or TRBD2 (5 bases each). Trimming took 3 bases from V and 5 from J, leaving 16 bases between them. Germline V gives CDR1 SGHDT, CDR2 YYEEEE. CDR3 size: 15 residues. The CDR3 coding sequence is TGTGCCAGCAGCTGGAGAGATAGGGACCTAGATACGCAGTATTTT. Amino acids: CASSWRDRDLDTQYF.

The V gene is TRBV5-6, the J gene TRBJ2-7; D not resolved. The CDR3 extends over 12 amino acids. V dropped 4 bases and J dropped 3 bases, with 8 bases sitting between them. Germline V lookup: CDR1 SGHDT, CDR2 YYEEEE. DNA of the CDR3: TGTGCCAGCAGCCGAGATATCTACGAGCAGTACTTC. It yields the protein CASSRDIYEQYF.

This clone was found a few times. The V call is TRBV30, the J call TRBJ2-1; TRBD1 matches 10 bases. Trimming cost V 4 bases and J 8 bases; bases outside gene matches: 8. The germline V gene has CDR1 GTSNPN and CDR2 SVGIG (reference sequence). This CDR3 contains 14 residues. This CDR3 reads CAWTPRDRGDEQFF. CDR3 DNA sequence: TGTGCCTGGACCCCCCGGGACAGGGGCGATGAGCAGTTCTTC.

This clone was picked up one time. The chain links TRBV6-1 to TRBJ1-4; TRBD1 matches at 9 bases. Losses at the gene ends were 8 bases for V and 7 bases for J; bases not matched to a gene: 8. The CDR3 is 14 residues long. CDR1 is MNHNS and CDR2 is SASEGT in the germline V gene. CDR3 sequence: CASSTGTGSEKLFF. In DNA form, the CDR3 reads TGTGCCAGCTCTACCGGGACAGGGAGTGAAAAACTGTTTTTT.

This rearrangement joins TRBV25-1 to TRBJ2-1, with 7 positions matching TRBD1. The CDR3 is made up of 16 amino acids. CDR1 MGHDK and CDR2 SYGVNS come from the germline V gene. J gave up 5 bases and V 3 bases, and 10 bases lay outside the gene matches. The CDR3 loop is CASSDPTGVTDNEQFF. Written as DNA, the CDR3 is TGTGCCAGCAGTGACCCAACAGGGGTCACTGACAATGAGCAGTTCTTC.